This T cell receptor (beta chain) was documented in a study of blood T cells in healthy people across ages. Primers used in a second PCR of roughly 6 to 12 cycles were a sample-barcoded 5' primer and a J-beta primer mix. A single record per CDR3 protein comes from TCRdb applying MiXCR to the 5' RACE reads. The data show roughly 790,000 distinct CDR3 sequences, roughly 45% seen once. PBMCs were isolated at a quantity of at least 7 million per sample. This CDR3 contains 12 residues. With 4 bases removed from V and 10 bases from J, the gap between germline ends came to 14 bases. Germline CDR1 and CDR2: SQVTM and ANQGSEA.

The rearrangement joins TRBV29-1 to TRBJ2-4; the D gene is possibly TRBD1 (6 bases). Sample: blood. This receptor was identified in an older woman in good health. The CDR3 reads CSVVGGFGIQYF. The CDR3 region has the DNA TGCAGCGTTGTAGGGGGATTCGGGATTCAGTACTTC. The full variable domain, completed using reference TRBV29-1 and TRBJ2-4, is SAVISQKPSRDICQRGTSLTIQCQVDSQVTMMFWYRQQPGQSLTLIATANQGSEATYESGFVIDKFPISRPNLTFSTLTVSNMSPEDSSIYLCSVVGGFGIQYFGAGTRLSVL.